This T cell receptor beta chain was captured by sequencing in a study of blood T cell repertoires in COVID-19. Study-wide context: From T cells, B-cell-depleted T cells, or PBMCs came the material, which was cDNA or gDNA.

There are 13 residues in the CDR3. With 5 bases removed from V and 11 bases from J, the gap between germline ends came to 18 bases. Here immunoSEQ multiplex PCR was the method, and the copy in TCRdb shows in-frame clones only, minus some. The repertoire includes about 60,000 clones, approximately 80% of them detected once, and about 20% sits in the top ten. This clone was observed once. Sequencing was performed on peripheral blood. The TCR sequence derives from a man aged 50-59 years with active or convalescent COVID-19. The chain couples TRBV12-3 or TRBV12-4 to TRBJ1-2; D is undetermined. The CDR3 loop reads CASSTAPSLGYTF. For the CDR3, the DNA is TGTGCCAGCAGTACGGCTCCTAGCCTGGGATACACCTTC.